These 26 T cell receptor beta chains share one sample of origin, sequenced in a study of cytomegalovirus exposure and HLA in healthy donors (dated by TCRdb to about 2017). Libraries were constructed by the immunoSEQ multiplex PCR assay. The multiplex PCR relied on a mix of 60 forward primers for TCR Vbeta segments and 13 reverse primers for TCR Jbeta segments. TCRdb re-hosts the immuneACCESS table, in-frame sequences only. Its copies lack some clones; in the studies checked, an unresolved V gene accounts for under half of them, and the cause for the rest is not known. The sample data list some 38,000 clones, and about 70% of these were observed just once. Approximately 4% of the sample is taken by the ten largest. Sequencing was carried out using PBMCs. The receptor source for this set is a man between 35 and 55 years old in good health and CMV-seronegative.

This chain connects TRBV7-9 to TRBJ2-2; weak D call: TRBD1 (5 bases). The CDR3 consists of 15 residues. Trimming shortened V by 1 base and J by 3 bases, and 9 bases separated the two germline ends. Looked up from germline, CDR1 is SEHNR and CDR2 is FQNEAQ (reference sequence). CDR3 sequence reads: CASSLGTTDTGELFF. The CDR3 DNA follows: TGTGCCAGCAGCTTAGGGACAACTGACACCGGGGAGCTGTTTTTT. The whole variable domain, filled in from reference TRBV7-9 and TRBJ2-2, reads DTGVSQNPRHKITKRGQNVTFRCDPISEHNRLYWYRQTLGQGPEFLTYFQNEAQLEKSRLLSDRFSAERPKGSFSTLEIQRTEQGDSAMYLCASSLGTTDTGELFFGEGSRLTVL.

This clone was seen more than once but under ten times. This sequence joins TRBV15 and TRBJ1-4; D remains unclear. Germline CDR1 and CDR2: LNHNV and YYDKDF (reference sequence). V lost 5 bases to trimming and J lost 15 bases, with 25 bases between them. This CDR3 spans 15 amino acids. The CDR3 is CATSRRLQDGRGVFF. CDR3 in DNA: TGTGCCACCAGCCGTCGACTTCAGGACGGGCGGGGAGTGTTTTTT.

The CDR3 reads CASSLRTGKAFF. The DNA of the CDR3 is TGTGCCAGCAGTTTACGGACAGGTAAAGCTTTCTTT. The chain combines TRBV28 with TRBJ1-1; TRBD1 matches 7 bases. The CDR3 runs to 12 residues. Losses at the gene ends were 2 bases for V and 9 bases for J; bases not matched to a gene: 3. Germline V gene sequence: CDR1 MDHEN, CDR2 SYDVKM.

The rearrangement links TRBV28 to TRBJ1-1; D is uncertain. Germline CDR1 MDHEN, CDR2 SYDVKM. Deletions cut 8 bases from V and 7 bases from J, with 14 bases between. The CDR3 consists of 12 residues. The CDR3 protein is CASLDAGYEAFF. DNA of the CDR3: TGTGCCAGCCTCGACGCGGGGTATGAAGCTTTCTTT.

The chain recombines TRBV7-6 with TRBJ2-1, with 7 bases fitting TRBD1. The CDR3 contains 13 residues. Trimming cost V 6 bases and J 6 bases; bases outside gene matches: 5. Germline loops: CDR1 SGHVS, CDR2 FNYEAQ. This chain's CDR3 is CASSRQGSNEQFF. Here the CDR3 DNA reads TGTGCCAGCAGTAGACAGGGAAGCAATGAGCAGTTCTTC.

The V call is TRBV9, the J call TRBJ2-2, with D uncertain. V lost 3 bases to trimming and J lost 2 bases, with 11 bases between them. Per the germline V gene, CDR1 is SGDLS and CDR2 is YYNGEE. The CDR3 is 15 residues long. The CDR3 loop is CASSAPQFNTGELFF. CDR3 sequence (DNA): TGTGCCAGCAGCGCCCCCCAGTTCAACACCGGGGAGCTGTTTTTT.

This chain links TRBV5-1 with TRBJ2-2, with TRBD1 matching 8 bases. Germline V gene data show CDR1 as SGHRS and CDR2 as YFSETQ. This CDR3 comprises 16 residues. With V trimmed by 4 bases and J by 0 bases, 5 bases remained unmatched. CDR3 loop: CASSPTGAANTGELFF. CDR3 coding DNA: TGCGCCAGCAGCCCGACAGGGGCCGCGAACACCGGGGAGCTGTTTTTT.

The chain joins TRBV4-3 to TRBJ2-2; D possibly corresponds to TRBD2 (6 bases). V was clipped by 0 bases and J by 0 bases, with 14 bases between them. The CDR3 runs 18 residues. The germline CDR1 and CDR2 sequences are LGHNA and YSLEER. CDR3 residues: CASSQDLSGSTNTGELFF. The CDR3 DNA follows: TGCGCCAGCAGCCAAGATCTTAGCGGATCTACGAACACCGGGGAGCTGTTTTTT.

The chain recombines TRBV4-3 with TRBJ1-2, with D unclear. This CDR3 comprises 17 residues. Trimming left V 4 bases short and J 2 bases short, with 20 bases between. Germline CDR1 LGHNA, CDR2 YSLEER. The CDR3 region has the DNA TGCGCCAGCAGCCGCAAGATGTCGGGTTCTACCAACTATGGCTACACCTTC. Protein: CASSRKMSGSTNYGYTF.

The chain couples TRBV30 to TRBJ2-7; 7 positions agree with TRBD1. The V gene end was trimmed by 1 base and the J gene end by 1 base; junction bases not matched to a gene: 1. This CDR3 is 13 amino acids long. Germline V lookup: CDR1 GTSNPN, CDR2 SVGIG (reference sequence). CDR3 loop: CAWSEDRSYEQYF. CDR3 DNA sequence: TGTGCCTGGAGTGAGGACAGGTCCTACGAGCAGTACTTC.

J is TRBJ2-1 and V is TRBV7-9; TRBD2 agrees at 11 bases. Germline V gene sequence: CDR1 SEHNR, CDR2 FQNEAQ (reference sequence). The ends lost 3 bases at V and 6 bases at J; junction bases unmatched: 7. There are 16 residues in the CDR3. CDR3 nucleotides: TGTGCCAGCAGCTTTTCCGGGACTAGCGGTTTCAATGAGCAGTTCTTC. It specifies CASSFSGTSGFNEQFF.

The CDR3 reads CASSPRSASGGLGNEQFF. DNA of the CDR3: TGTGCCAGCAGCCCGCGGTCCGCAAGCGGGGGCCTAGGGAATGAGCAGTTCTTC. This rearrangement joins TRBV11-2 to TRBJ2-1; 8 positions match TRBD2. The CDR3 is 18 residues long. V lost 5 bases and J lost 7; bases outside the gene matches: 19. CDR1 is SGHAT and CDR2 is FQNNGV in the germline V gene.

The CDR3: CASSIGDRGYGEAFF. The CDR3 DNA follows: TGTGCCAGTAGTATAGGAGACAGGGGGTATGGTGAAGCTTTCTTT. The chain is built from TRBV19 and TRBJ1-1, with 9 nucleotides matching TRBD1. Germline CDR1 is LNHDA and CDR2 is SQIVND (reference sequence). Trimming took 1 base from V and 7 from J; bases not matched to a gene: 7. The CDR3 has 15 amino acids.

The chain employs TRBV6-5 and TRBJ1-3, with 7 bases lining up with TRBD1. V lost 3 bases to trimming and J lost 3 bases; unmatched junction nucleotides: 2. CDR3 length: 14 amino acids. Looked up from germline, CDR1 is MNHEY and CDR2 is SVGAGI. The CDR3 loop is CASSYGTVGNTIYF. The CDR3 DNA is TGTGCCAGCAGTTATGGGACAGTTGGAAACACCATATATTTT.

This chain uses TRBV25-1 with TRBJ1-1; no definite D call. The CDR3 length is 14 residues. Per the germline V gene, CDR1 is MGHDK and CDR2 is SYGVNS. The ends were cut back, 2 bases at V and 1 base at J, with 8 bases in the middle. The CDR3 here is CASSEAGKNTEAFF. The CDR3 coding sequence is TGTGCCAGCAGTGAAGCAGGCAAGAACACTGAAGCTTTCTTT.

This clone was detected a few times. The chain carries TRBV28 and TRBJ1-6; D is undetermined. The CDR3 consists of 13 residues. V lost 7 bases and J 8 bases, leaving 12 bases between the germline ends. Germline V gene sequence: CDR1 MDHEN, CDR2 SYDVKM. This chain's CDR3 is CASIPRFDSPLHF. CDR3 sequence (DNA): TGTGCCAGCATTCCCAGGTTTGATTCACCCCTCCACTTT.

The chain recombines TRBV7-9 with TRBJ2-6; possible D gene TRBD2, 5 bases. Germline CDR1 SEHNR, CDR2 FQNEAQ (reference sequence). This CDR3 contains 15 residues. Deletions cut 5 bases from V and 1 base from J, with 9 bases between. CDR3 loop: CASSTRASGANVLTF. In DNA form, the CDR3 reads TGTGCCAGCAGCACGAGGGCGTCTGGGGCCAACGTCCTGACTTTC. Complete variable domain (other parts from reference TRBV7-9 and TRBJ2-6): DTGVSQNPRHKITKRGQNVTFRCDPISEHNRLYWYRQTLGQGPEFLTYFQNEAQLEKSRLLSDRFSAERPKGSFSTLEIQRTEQGDSAMYLCASSTRASGANVLTFGAGSRLTVL.

The J gene is TRBJ2-3, the V gene TRBV11-2; a weak D match, TRBD2 (7 bases). Germline loops: CDR1 SGHAT, CDR2 FQNNGV. The V gene lost 1 base and the J gene lost 2 bases, with 10 bases spanning the gap. The CDR3 has 15 residues. CDR3 in amino acids: CASSLAGGFTDTQYF. The CDR3 bases are TGTGCCAGCAGCTTAGCGGGGGGCTTCACAGATACGCAGTATTTT. The variable domain in full, completed from reference TRBV11-2 and TRBJ2-3, reads EAGVAQSPRYKIIEKRQSVAFWCNPISGHATLYWYQQILGQGPKLLIQFQNNGVVDDSQLPKDRFSAERLKGVDSTLKIQPAKLEDSAVYLCASSLAGGFTDTQYFGPGTRLTVL.

The chain has TRBV9 and TRBJ2-5, with TRBD1 matching 8 bases. The J call may be incorrect, as the DNA end agrees better with TRBJ2-7. This CDR3 spans 14 amino acids. Germline values: CDR1 SGDLS, CDR2 YYNGEE. The CDR3 nucleotides read TGTGCCAGCAGCGTAGGGCAGGGGGCTTACGAGCAGTACTTC. The encoded protein is CASSVGQGAYEQYF.

The rearrangement uses TRBV30 and TRBJ2-7; D possibly corresponds to TRBD1 (5 bases). CDR1 is GTSNPN and CDR2 is SVGIG in the germline V gene (reference sequence). The ends were cut back, 4 bases at V and 1 base at J, with 14 bases in the middle. The CDR3 has 14 amino acids. The CDR3 spells CAWKGRQSSYEQYF. Written as DNA, the CDR3 is TGTGCCTGGAAGGGCAGACAGTCTTCCTACGAGCAGTACTTC.

V gene TRBV2 combines with J gene TRBJ1-2, with D perhaps TRBD1 (5 bases). Trimming left V 6 bases short and J 4 bases short, with 15 bases between. Germline CDR1 reads SNHLY; CDR2 reads FYNNEI. This CDR3 has 14 residues. CDR3 protein: CASRPGIRVYGYTF. The CDR3 bases are TGTGCCAGCAGGCCTGGTATCAGGGTCTATGGCTACACCTTC.

The gene calls are TRBV7-9 and TRBJ1-6; TRBD1 might be the D (5 bases). The CDR3 has 16 residues. Germline CDR1 reads SEHNR; CDR2 reads FQNEAQ (reference sequence). Trimming removed 1 base at V and 11 bases at J, with 18 bases between. In DNA, the CDR3 is TGTGCCAGCAGCTTAGGGGGTGCGGTTTCGGGGGCACCCCTCCACTTT. It codes for CASSLGGAVSGAPLHF.

The chain recombines TRBV4-1 with TRBJ2-3; the match to TRBD2 covers 7 bases. The CDR3 covers 16 residues. Trimming took 4 bases from V and 2 from J; bases not matched to a gene: 9. CDR1 and CDR2 from the germline V gene are MGHRA and YSYEKL. This chain's CDR3 is CASSRLGLAATDTQYF. The CDR3 coding sequence is TGCGCCAGCAGCCGCCTAGGCCTAGCGGCCACAGATACGCAGTATTTT.

The genes are TRBV9 and TRBJ2-1, with D possibly matching TRBD1 (5 bases). The CDR3 length is 15 residues. V shed 3 bases and J shed 1 base, with 11 bases lying between them. The germline CDR1 and CDR2 sequences are SGDLS and YYNGEE. CDR3: CASSARVTSYNEQFF. For the CDR3, the DNA is TGTGCCAGCAGCGCCAGGGTAACATCCTACAATGAGCAGTTCTTC.

This chain links TRBV6-6 with TRBJ2-3; D might be TRBD2 (6 bases). Germline lookup yields CDR1 MNHNY and CDR2 SVGAGI (reference sequence). The CDR3 length is 16 residues. V was shortened by 5 bases and J by 4 bases, with 19 bases between the two germline ends. CDR3 in DNA: TGTGCCAGCAGTCCTCCTGGGGTGGGGGGATCAGATACGCAGTATTTT. Translation gives CASSPPGVGGSDTQYF.

The V call is TRBV6-1, the J call TRBJ2-5; weak D call: TRBD2 (5 bases). CDR1 is MNHNS, CDR2 SASEGT, per germline. Trimming took off 4 bases at V and 7 bases at J, with 10 bases between the two ends. CDR3 size: 12 residues. CDR3 protein: CASSGQAGTQYF. Written as DNA, the CDR3 is TGTGCCAGCAGTGGGCAGGCGGGGACCCAGTACTTC.